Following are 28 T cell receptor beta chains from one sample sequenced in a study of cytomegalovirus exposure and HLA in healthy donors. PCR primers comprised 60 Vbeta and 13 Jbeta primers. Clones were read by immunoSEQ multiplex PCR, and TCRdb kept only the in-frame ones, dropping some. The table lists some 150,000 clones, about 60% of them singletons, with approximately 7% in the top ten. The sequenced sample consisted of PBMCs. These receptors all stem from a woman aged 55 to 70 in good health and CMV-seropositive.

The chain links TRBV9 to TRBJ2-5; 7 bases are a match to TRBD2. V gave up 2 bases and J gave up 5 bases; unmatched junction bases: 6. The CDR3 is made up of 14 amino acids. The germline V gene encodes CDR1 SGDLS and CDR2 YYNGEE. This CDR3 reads CASSVGGTHETQYF. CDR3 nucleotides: TGTGCCAGCAGCGTCGGGGGGACTCACGAGACCCAGTACTTC.

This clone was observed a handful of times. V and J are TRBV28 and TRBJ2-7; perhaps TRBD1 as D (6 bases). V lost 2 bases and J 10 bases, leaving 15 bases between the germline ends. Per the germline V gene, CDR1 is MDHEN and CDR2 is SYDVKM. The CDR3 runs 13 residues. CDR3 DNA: TGTGCCAGCAGTTTAAGCACTGACAGGCTACAGTACTTC. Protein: CASSLSTDRLQYF.

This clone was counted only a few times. CDR3 residues: CASRQLQGGAEAFF. The DNA of the CDR3 is TGTGCCAGCAGGCAACTTCAGGGAGGAGCTGAAGCTTTCTTT. This chain joins TRBV7-9 and TRBJ1-1; D possibly corresponds to TRBD1 (5 bases). Between the trimmed V and J ends, which lost 6 bases and 6 bases, there was a span of 17 bases. The CDR3 consists of 14 residues. Germline assignment: CDR1 SEHNR and CDR2 FQNEAQ (reference sequence).

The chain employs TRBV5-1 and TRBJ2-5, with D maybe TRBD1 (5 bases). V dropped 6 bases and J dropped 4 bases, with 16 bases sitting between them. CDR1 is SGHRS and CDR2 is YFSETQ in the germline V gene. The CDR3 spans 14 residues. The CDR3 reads CASTWGYQAETQYF. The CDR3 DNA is TGCGCCAGCACCTGGGGCTACCAAGCAGAGACCCAGTACTTC.

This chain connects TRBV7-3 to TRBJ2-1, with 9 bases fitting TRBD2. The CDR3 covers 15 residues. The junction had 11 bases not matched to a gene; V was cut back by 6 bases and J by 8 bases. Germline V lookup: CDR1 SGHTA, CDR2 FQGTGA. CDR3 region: CASSPTGTSTDEQFF. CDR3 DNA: TGTGCCAGCAGTCCAACCGGGACTAGCACAGATGAGCAGTTCTTC.

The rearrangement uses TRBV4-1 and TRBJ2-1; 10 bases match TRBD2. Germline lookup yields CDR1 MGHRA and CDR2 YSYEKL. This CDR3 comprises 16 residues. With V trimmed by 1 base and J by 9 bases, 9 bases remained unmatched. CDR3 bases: TGCGCCAGCAGCCAAGGAGGTCTAGCGGGAGCGACTGAGCAGTTCTTC. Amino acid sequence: CASSQGGLAGATEQFF.

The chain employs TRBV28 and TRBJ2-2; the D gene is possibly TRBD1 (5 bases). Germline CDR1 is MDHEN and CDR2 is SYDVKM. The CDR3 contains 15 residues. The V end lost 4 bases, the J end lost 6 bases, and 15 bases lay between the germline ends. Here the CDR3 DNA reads TGTGCCAGCAGTTCCCCCGGCAGGGCCCCCGGGGAGCTGTTTTTT. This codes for CASSSPGRAPGELFF.

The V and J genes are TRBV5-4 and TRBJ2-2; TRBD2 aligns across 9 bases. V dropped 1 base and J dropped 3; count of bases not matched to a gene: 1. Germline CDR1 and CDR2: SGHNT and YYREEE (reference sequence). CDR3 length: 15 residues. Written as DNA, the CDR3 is TGTGCCAGCAGCTTGCGCGGGAGGGACACCGGGGAGCTGTTTTTT. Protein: CASSLRGRDTGELFF.

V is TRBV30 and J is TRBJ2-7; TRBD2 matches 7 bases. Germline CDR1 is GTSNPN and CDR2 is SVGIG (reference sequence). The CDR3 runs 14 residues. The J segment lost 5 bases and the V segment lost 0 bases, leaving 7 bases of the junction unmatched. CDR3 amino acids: CAWSVGGGSDEQYF. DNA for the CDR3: TGTGCCTGGAGTGTGGGCGGGGGTTCTGACGAGCAGTACTTC.

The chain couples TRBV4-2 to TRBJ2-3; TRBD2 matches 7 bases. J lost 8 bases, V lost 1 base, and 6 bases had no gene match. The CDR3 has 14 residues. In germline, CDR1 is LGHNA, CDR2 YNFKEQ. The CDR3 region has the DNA TGTGCCAGCAGCCAAGGCGGACTAGACGGTACGCAGTATTTT. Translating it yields CASSQGGLDGTQYF.

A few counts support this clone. Here the CDR3 reads CASSQAQDTHQPQHF. CDR3 DNA: TGCGCCAGCAGCCAAGCACAAGACACTCATCAGCCCCAGCATTTT. V gene TRBV4-1 combines with J gene TRBJ1-5, with D hard to call. Germline lookup yields CDR1 MGHRA and CDR2 YSYEKL. This CDR3 has 15 residues. Trimming removed 1 base from V and 5 bases from J, with 12 bases in between.

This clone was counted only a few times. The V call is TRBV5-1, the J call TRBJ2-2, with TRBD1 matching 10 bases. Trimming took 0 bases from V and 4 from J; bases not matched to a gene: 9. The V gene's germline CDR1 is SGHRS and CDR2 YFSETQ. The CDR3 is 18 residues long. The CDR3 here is CASSLGQGAIRFTGELFF. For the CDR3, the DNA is TGCGCCAGCAGCTTGGGACAGGGGGCAATTCGGTTCACCGGGGAGCTGTTTTTT. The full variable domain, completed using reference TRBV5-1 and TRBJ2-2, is KAGVTQTPRYLIKTRGQQVTLSCSPISGHRSVSWYQQTPGQGLQFLFEYFSETQRNKGNFPGRFSGRQFSNSRSEMNVSTLELGDSALYLCASSLGQGAIRFTGELFFGEGSRLTVL.

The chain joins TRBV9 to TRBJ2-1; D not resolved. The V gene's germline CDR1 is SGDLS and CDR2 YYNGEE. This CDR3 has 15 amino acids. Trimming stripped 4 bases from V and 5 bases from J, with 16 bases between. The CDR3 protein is CASSPRGVKDNEQFF. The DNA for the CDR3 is TGTGCCAGCAGCCCTCGAGGAGTTAAGGACAATGAGCAGTTCTTC. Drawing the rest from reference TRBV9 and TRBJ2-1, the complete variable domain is DSGVTQTPKHLITATGQRVTLRCSPRSGDLSVYWYQQSLDQGLQFLIQYYNGEERAKGNILERFSAQQFPDLHSELNLSSLELGDSALYFCASSPRGVKDNEQFFGPGTRLTVL.

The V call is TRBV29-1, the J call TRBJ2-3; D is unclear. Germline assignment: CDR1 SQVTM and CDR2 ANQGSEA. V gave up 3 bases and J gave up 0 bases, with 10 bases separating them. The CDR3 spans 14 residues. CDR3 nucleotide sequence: TGCAGCGTTGAGAGTAGCTCTAGCACAGATACGCAGTATTTT. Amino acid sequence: CSVESSSSTDTQYF.

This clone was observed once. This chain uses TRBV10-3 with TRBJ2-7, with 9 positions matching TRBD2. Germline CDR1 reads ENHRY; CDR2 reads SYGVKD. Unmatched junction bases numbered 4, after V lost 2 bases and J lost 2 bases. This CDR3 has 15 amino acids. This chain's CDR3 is CAISEETSGPYEQYF. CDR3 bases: TGTGCCATCAGTGAGGAGACTAGCGGACCCTACGAGCAGTACTTC.

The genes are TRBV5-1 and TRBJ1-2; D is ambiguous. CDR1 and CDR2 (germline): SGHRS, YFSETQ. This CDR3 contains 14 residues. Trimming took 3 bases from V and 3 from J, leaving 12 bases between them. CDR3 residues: CASSSAPGDYGYTF. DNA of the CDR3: TGCGCCAGCAGCTCTGCCCCCGGGGACTATGGCTACACCTTC.

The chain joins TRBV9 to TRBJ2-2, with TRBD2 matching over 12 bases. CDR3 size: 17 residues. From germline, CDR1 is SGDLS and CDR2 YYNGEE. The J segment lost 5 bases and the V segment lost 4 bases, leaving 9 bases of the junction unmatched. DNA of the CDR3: TGTGCCAGCAGCCCCTCACTAGCGGGAGGATGGACCGGGGAGCTGTTTTTT. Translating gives CASSPSLAGGWTGELFF.

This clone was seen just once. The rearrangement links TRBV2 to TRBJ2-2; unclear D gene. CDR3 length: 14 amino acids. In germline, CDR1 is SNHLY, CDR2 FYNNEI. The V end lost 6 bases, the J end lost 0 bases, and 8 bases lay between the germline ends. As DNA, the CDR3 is TGTGCCAGCAGGGCGACTGCGAACACCGGGGAGCTGTTTTTT. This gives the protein CASRATANTGELFF.

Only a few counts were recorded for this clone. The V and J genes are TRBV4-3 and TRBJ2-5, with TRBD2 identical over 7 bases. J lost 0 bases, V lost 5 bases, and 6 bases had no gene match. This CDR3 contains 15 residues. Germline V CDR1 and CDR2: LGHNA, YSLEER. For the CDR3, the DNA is TGCGCCAGCAGCTACTCCGGGACTAACCAAGAGACCCAGTACTTC. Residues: CASSYSGTNQETQYF.

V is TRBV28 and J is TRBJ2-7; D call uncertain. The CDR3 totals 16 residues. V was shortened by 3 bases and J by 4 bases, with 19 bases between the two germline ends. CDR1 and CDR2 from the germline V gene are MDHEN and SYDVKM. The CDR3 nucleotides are TGTGCCAGCAGTTTGCTCAGTCAGGATGTCAGATACGAGCAGTACTTC. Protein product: CASSLLSQDVRYEQYF.

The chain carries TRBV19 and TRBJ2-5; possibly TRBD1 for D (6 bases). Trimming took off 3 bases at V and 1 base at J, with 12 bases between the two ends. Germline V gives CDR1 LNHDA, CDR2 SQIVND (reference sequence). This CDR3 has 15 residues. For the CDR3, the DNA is TGTGCCAGTAGTATCGGACAGCGCGTCCAAGAGACCCAGTACTTC. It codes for CASSIGQRVQETQYF.

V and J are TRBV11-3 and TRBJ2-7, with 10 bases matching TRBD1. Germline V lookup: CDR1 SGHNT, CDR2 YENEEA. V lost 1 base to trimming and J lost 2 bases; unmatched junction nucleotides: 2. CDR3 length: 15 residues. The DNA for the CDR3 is TGTGCCAGCAGCTTAGGGACAGGGGGACCCTACGAGCAGTACTTC. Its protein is CASSLGTGGPYEQYF.

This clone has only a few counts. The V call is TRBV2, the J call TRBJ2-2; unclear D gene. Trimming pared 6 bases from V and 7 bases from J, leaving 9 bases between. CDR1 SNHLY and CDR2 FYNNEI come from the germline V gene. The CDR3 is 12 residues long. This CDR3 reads CASSSSGGELFF. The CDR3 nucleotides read TGTGCCAGCAGCTCCAGTGGCGGGGAGCTGTTTTTT.

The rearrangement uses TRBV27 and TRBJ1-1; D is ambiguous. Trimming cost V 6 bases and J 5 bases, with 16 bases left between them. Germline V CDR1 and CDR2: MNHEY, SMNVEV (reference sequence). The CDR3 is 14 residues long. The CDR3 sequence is CASRRSRESTEAFF. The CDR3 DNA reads TGTGCCAGCAGGCGGTCCCGGGAATCGACTGAAGCTTTCTTT.

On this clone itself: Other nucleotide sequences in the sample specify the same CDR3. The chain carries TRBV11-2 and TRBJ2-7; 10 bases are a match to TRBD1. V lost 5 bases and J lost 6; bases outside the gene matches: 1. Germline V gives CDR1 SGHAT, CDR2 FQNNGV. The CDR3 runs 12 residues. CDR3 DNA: TGTGCCAGCAGCCGGGACAGGGGCGAGCAGTACTTC. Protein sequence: CASSRDRGEQYF.

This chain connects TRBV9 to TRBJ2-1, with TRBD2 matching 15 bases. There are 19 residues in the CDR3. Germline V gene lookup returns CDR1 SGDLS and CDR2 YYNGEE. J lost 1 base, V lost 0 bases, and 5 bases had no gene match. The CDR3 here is CASSVVGGTSGRSYNEQFF. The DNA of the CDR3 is TGTGCCAGCAGCGTAGTAGGCGGGACTAGCGGGAGGTCCTACAATGAGCAGTTCTTC.

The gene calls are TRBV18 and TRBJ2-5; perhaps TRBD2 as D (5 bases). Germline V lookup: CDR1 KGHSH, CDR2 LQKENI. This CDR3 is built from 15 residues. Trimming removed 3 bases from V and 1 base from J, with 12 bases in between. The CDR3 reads CASSPLFGVQETQYF. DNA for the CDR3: TGTGCCAGCTCACCTCTATTCGGGGTCCAAGAGACCCAGTACTTC.

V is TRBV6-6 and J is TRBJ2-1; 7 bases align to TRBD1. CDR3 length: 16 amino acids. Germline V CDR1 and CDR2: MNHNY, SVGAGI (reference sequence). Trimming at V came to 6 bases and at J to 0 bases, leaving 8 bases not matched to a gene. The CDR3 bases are TGTGCCAGCAGGCCACAGGGGCAGGGCTCCTACAATGAGCAGTTCTTC. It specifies CASRPQGQGSYNEQFF.